A selection of T cell receptor beta chains follows, all from one sample in a study of T cell changes during pregnancy in multiple sclerosis. The method was immunoSEQ multiplex PCR; TCRdb's version includes in-frame clones alone and lacks a portion of them. The sample has approximately 51,000 clones, roughly 93% seen once; the top ten hold 1.5% to 2%. The material sequenced was peripheral blood, taken in the second trimester of pregnancy. The receptors stem from a female donor with multiple sclerosis, enrolled in a pregnancy study. CDR3s include the opening cysteine and the closing phenylalanine or tryptophan. The order of the fields is J gene, V gene, CDR3 length, CDR3 protein.

>TRBJ2-7|TRBV2|15
CASAVGPGGAYEQYF
>TRBJ2-2|TRBV27|13
CASSLGRTGELFF
>TRBJ2-6|TRBV14|16
CASSQLRGTGANVLTF
>TRBJ2-5|TRBV27|12
CASSHTRDSQYF
>TRBJ2-7|TRBV15|14
CATSSAGTSGKQYF
>TRBJ1-1|TRBV19|16
CASSTFPDRANTEAFF
>TRBJ2-4|TRBV2|17
CASRDIQAGGAKNIQYF
>TRBJ2-5|TRBV30|11
CAWAGEETQYF
>TRBJ2-7|TRBV6-5|15
CASSYTGQGAGEQYF
>TRBJ2-7|TRBV6-5|14
CASSYGSFGYEQYF
>TRBJ2-5|TRBV7-9|16
CASSNFPGLEGETQYF
>TRBJ2-1|TRBV6-1|16
CASSELGLVMVNEQFF
>TRBJ2-3|TRBV19|15
CASSTPTGGTDTQYF
>TRBJ2-7|TRBV7-9|13
CASSLSGTYEQYF
>TRBJ2-1|TRBV28|12
CASSLFSGEQFF
>TRBJ1-4|TRBV6-6|13
CATGGATNEKLFF
>TRBJ1-5|TRBV16|14
CASSLRQGNQPQHF
>TRBJ2-7|TRBV4-2|17
CASSQASGAGGLYEQYF
>TRBJ1-3|TRBV7-9|13
CASSSSSGNTIYF